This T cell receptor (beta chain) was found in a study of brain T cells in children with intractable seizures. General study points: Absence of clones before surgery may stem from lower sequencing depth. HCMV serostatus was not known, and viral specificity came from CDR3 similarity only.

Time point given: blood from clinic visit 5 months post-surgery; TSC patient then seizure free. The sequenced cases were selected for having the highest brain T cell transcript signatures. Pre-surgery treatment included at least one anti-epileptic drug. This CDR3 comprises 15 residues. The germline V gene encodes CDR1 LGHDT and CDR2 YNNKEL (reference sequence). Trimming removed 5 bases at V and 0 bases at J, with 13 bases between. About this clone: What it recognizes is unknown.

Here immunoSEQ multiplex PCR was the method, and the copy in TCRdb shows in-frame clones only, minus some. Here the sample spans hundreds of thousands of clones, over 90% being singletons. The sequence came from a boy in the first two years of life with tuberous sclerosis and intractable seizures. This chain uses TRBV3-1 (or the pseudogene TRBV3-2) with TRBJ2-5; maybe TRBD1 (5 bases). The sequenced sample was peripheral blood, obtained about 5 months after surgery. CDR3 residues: CASSRLSDNQETQYF. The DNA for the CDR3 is TGTGCCAGCAGCAGGCTGTCGGACAACCAAGAGACCCAGTACTTC.